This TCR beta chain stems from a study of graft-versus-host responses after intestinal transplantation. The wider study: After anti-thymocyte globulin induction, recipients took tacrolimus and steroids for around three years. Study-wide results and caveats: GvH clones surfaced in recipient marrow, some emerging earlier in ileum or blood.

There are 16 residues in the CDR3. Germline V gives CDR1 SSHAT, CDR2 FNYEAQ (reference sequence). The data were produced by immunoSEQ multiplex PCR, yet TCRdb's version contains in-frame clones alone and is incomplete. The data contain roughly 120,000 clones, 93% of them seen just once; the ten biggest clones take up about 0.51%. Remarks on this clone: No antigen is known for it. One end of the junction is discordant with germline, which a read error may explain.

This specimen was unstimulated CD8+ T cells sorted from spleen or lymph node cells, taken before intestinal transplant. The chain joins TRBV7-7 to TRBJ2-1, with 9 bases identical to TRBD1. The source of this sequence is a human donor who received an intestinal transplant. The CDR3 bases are TGTGCTAGCAGCGCGCAGGACAGGGGAGCCTACAATGAGCAGTTCTTC. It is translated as CASSAQDRGAYNEQFF.